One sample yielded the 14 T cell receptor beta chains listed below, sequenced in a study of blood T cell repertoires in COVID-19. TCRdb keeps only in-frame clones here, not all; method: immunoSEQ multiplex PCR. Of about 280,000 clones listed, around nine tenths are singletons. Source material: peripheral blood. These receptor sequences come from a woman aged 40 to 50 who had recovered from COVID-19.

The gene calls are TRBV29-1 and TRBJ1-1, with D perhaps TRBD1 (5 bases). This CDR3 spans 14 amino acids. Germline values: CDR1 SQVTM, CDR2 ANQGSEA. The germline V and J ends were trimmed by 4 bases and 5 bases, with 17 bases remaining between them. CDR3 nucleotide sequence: TGCAGCGTTGGGGACCAAGGGAGGAGTACTGAAGCTTTCTTT. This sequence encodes CSVGDQGRSTEAFF.

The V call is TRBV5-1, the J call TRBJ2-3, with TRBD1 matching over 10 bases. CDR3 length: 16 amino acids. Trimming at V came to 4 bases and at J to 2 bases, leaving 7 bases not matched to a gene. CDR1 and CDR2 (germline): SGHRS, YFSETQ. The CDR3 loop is CASSTETGGPTDTQYF. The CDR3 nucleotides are TGCGCCAGCAGCACCGAGACAGGGGGCCCCACAGATACGCAGTATTTT. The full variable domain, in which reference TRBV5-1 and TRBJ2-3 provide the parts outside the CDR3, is KAGVTQTPRYLIKTRGQQVTLSCSPISGHRSVSWYQQTPGQGLQFLFEYFSETQRNKGNFPGRFSGRQFSNSRSEMNVSTLELGDSALYLCASSTETGGPTDTQYFGPGTRLTVL.

The CDR3 DNA sequence: TGTGCCAGCTTGACAATAGCCAAAAACATTCAGTACTTC. As protein: CASLTIAKNIQYF. V gene TRBV6-6 combines with J gene TRBJ2-4; the D is unclear. The CDR3 sequence is 13 residues long. V lost 8 bases and J 0 bases, leaving 8 bases between the germline ends. CDR1 is MNHNY, CDR2 SVGAGI, per germline (reference sequence).

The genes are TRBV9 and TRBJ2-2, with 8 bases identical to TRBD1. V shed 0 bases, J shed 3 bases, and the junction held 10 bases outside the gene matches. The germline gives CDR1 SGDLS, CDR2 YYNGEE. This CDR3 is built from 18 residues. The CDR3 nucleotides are TGTGCCAGCAGCGTAGTGGCTTGGACAGGGTCTGACACCGGGGAGCTGTTTTTT. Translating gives CASSVVAWTGSDTGELFF.

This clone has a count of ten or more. The CDR3 reads CATRAGQGPYEQYF. The CDR3 DNA reads as TGTGCCACCCGCGCCGGACAGGGTCCCTACGAGCAGTACTTC. J is TRBJ2-7 and V is TRBV28; TRBD1 matches 8 bases. The J segment lost 2 bases and the V segment lost 10 bases, leaving 10 bases of the junction unmatched. Germline-derived CDR1 and CDR2 are MDHEN and SYDVKM. This CDR3 contains 14 residues.

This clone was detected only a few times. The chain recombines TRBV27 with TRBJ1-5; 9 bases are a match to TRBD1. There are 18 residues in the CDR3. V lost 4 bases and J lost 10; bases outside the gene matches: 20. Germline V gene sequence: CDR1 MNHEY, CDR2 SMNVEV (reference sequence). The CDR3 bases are TGTGCCAGCAGTTCCCTAATAAATACAGGGGGCCGCTTAGTCCCCCAGCATTTT. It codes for CASSSLINTGGRLVPQHF.

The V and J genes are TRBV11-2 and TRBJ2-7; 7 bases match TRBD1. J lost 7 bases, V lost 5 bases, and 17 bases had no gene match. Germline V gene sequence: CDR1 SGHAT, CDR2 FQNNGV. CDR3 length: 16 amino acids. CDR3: CASSLRLGQGVEEQYF. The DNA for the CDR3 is TGTGCCAGCAGCCTACGACTGGGGCAGGGGGTAGAGGAGCAGTACTTC.

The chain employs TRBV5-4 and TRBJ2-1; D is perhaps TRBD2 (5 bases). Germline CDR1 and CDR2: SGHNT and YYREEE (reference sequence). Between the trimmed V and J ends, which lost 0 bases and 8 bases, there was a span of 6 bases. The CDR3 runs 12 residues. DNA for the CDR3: TGTGCCAGCAGCTTGGCACTAGATGAGCAGTTCTTC. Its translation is CASSLALDEQFF.

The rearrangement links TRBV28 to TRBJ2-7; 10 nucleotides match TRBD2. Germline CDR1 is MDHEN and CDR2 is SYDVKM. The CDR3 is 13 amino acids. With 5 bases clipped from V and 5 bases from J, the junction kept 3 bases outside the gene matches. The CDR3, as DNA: TGTGCCAGCAGTGCTAGCGGGAGCGACGAGCAGTACTTC. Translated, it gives CASSASGSDEQYF.

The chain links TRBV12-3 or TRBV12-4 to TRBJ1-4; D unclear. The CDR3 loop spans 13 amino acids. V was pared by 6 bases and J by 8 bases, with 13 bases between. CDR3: CASRHPPAEKLFF. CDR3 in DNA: TGTGCCAGCAGACACCCGCCCGCAGAAAAACTGTTTTTT.

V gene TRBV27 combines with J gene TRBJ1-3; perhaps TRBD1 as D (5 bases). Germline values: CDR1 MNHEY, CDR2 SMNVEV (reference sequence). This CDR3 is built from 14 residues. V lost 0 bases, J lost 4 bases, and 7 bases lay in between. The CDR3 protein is CASSLSAGGNTIYF. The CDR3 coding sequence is TGTGCCAGCAGTTTATCTGCAGGGGGAAACACCATATATTTT.

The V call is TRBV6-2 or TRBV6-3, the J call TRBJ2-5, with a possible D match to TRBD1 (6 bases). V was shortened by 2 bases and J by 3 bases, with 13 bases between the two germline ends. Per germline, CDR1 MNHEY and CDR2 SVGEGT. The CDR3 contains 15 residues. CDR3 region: CASSYAGRGEETQYF. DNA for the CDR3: TGTGCCAGCAGTTACGCAGGCAGGGGCGAAGAGACCCAGTACTTC.

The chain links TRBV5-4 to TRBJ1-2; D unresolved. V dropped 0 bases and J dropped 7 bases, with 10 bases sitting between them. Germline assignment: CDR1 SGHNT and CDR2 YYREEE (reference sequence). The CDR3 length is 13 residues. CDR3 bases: TGTGCCAGCAGCTTGGATTACAATCTTGGCTACACCTTC. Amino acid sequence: CASSLDYNLGYTF.

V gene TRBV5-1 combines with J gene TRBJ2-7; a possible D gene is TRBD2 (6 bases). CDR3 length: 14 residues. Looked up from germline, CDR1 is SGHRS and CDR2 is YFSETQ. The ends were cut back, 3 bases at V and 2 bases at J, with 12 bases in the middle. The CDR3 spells CASSSSGVAYEQYF. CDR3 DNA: TGCGCCAGCAGCTCGTCGGGGGTAGCCTACGAGCAGTACTTC.